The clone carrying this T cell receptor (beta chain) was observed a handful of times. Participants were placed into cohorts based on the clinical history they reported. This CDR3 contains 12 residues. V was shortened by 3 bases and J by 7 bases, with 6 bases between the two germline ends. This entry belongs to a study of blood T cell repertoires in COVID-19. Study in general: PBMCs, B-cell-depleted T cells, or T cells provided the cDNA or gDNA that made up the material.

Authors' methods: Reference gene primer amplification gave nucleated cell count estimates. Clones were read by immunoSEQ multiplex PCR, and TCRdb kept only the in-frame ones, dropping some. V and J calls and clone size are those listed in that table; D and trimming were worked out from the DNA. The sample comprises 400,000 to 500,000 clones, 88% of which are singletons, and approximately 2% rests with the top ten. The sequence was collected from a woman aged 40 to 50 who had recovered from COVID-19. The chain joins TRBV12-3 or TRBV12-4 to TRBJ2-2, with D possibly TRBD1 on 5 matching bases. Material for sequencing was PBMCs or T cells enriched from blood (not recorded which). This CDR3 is CASSFQGGELFF. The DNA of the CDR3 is TGTGCCAGCAGTTTTCAGGGCGGGGAGCTGTTTTTT.